This T cell receptor (beta chain) was identified in a study of CD8 T cells in Susac syndrome. Between the trimmed V and J ends, which lost 2 bases and 0 bases, there was a span of 17 bases. The CDR3 has 16 amino acids. Germline V gene data show CDR1 as SQVTM and CDR2 as ANQGSEA. cDNA came from about 0.46 to 1 ug RNA primed by random hexamers. It was immunoSEQ multiplex PCR that amplified TCR beta CDR3 across 54 Vbeta and 13 Jbeta. Using its own MiXCR run on the immunoSEQ multiplex PCR reads, TCRdb lists one record per CDR3 protein. The profile shows some 300,000 distinct CDR3 sequences, about nine tenths of them singletons. The patients serving as multiple sclerosis controls were treatment-naive. They had stable or active relapsing-remitting disease and fulfilled revised McDonald criteria. TEMRA cells were FACS-enriched, while CD8+ and CD4+ T cells were negatively isolated.

This TCR was recovered from a human donor with multiple sclerosis. This chain uses TRBV29-1 with TRBJ2-7, with unresolved D. The sequenced material came from CD8+ T cells from PBMCs. CDR3 nucleotides: TGCAGCGTTGAAACGGTAGGGAACGGGTACTCCTACGAGCAGTACTTC. Encoded protein: CSVETVGNGYSYEQYF.